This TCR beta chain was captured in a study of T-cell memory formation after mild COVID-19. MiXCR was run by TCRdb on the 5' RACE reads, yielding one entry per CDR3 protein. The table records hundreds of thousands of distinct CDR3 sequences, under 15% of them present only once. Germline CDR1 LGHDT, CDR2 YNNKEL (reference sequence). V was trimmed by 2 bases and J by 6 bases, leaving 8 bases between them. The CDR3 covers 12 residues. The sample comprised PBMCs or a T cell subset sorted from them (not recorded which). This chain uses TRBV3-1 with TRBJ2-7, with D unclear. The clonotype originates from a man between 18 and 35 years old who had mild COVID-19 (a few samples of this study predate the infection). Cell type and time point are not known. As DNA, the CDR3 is TGTGCCAGCAGCCAAACGTTAGGCGAGCAGTACTTC. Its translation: CASSQTLGEQYF.